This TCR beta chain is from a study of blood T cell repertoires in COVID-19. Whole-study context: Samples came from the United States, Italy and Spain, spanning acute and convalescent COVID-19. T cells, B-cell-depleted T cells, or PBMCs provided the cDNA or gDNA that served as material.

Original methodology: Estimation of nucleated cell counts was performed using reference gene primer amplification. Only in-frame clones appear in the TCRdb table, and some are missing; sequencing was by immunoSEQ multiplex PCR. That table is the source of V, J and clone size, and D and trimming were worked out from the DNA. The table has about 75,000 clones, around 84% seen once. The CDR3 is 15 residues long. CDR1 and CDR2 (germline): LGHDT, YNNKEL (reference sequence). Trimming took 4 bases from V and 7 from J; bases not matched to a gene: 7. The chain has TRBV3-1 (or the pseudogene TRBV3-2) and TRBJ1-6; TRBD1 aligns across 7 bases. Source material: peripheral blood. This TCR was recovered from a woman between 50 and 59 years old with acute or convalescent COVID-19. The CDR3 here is CASSPLTGNNSPLHF. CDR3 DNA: TGTGCCAGCAGCCCACTGACAGGGAACAATTCACCCCTCCACTTT.